Sequencing of this TCR beta chain was carried out in a study of technical replicates of blood from four donors (dated by TCRdb to the late 2010s). The CDR3 measures 13 amino acids from cysteine to phenylalanine. Only CDR3 DNA is held: 39 bases, read in frame from base 1. V is cut by 4 bases and J by 3 bases, and the space between the germline ends is 10 bases. CDR1 SGDLS and CDR2 YYNGEE were looked up in the germline V gene. This clone was seen more than once but under ten times. Its antigen is not yet known. Within one base of it there is no much larger clone, and no base qualities were kept. The library was generated by the immunoSEQ multiplex PCR assay. TCRdb took this table from immuneACCESS and kept in-frame rearrangements with V and J called. Such tables lack part of the clones; where checked against another copy, unresolved V genes explain under half of the gap, and the rest is unexplained. In all, the sample holds approximately 87,000 clones, and about 90% of those were seen once. The ten largest clones capture approximately 0.4% of the sample.

Material for sequencing was T cells isolated from PBMCs. The rearranged segments are TRBV9 and TRBJ1-1; a confident D gene designation cannot be given. The sequence was collected from a human donor in good health. Some clones in this sample may be carry-over from other donors' samples. The DNA sequence reads TGTGCCAGCAGCCCTGGGCGGGACACTGAAGCTTTCTTT. Its translation reads: CASSPGRDTEAFF.